This entry lists 19 T cell receptor beta chains sequenced from one sample in a study of blood T cell repertoires in COVID-19. Profiling relied on immunoSEQ multiplex PCR, and the TCRdb table lists in-frame clones only, not all of them. Altogether roughly 200,000 clones are present, 80% to 85% being singletons, with the ten largest covering about 10%. Sequenced sample: peripheral blood. Source of these receptors: a woman aged 80 or over with COVID-19, enrolled during active disease.

The chain joins TRBV11-2 to TRBJ2-7; D might be TRBD1 (5 bases). Looked up from germline, CDR1 is SGHAT and CDR2 is FQNNGV. The CDR3 consists of 15 residues. Trimming stripped 0 bases from V and 7 bases from J, with 16 bases between. CDR3 amino acids: CASSLDGAAGREQYF. Here the CDR3 DNA reads TGTGCCAGCAGCTTAGATGGGGCAGCTGGTAGGGAGCAGTACTTC. Complete variable domain (other parts from reference TRBV11-2 and TRBJ2-7): EAGVAQSPRYKIIEKRQSVAFWCNPISGHATLYWYQQILGQGPKLLIQFQNNGVVDDSQLPKDRFSAERLKGVDSTLKIQPAKLEDSAVYLCASSLDGAAGREQYFGPGTRLTVT.

The V call is TRBV7-8, the J call TRBJ2-5; TRBD1 is a possible D gene (6 bases). V was pared by 5 bases and J by 4 bases, with 17 bases between. The CDR3 consists of 15 residues. The germline V gene has CDR1 SGHVS and CDR2 FQNEAQ. The CDR3: CASSEYRDIGETQYF. DNA for the CDR3: TGTGCCAGCAGCGAGTACCGGGACATTGGAGAGACCCAGTACTTC.

The V gene is TRBV19, the J gene TRBJ1-1; 9 nucleotides align to TRBD1. The CDR3 contains 15 residues. With V trimmed by 5 bases and J by 5 bases, 9 bases remained unmatched. Germline CDR1 reads LNHDA; CDR2 reads SQIVND (reference sequence). The CDR3 is CASSRAGTGRTEAFF. The CDR3 DNA sequence: TGTGCCAGTAGTCGGGCCGGGACAGGGAGAACTGAAGCTTTCTTT. The complete variable domain, with remaining parts taken from reference TRBV19 and TRBJ1-1, reads DGGITQSPKYLFRKEGQNVTLSCEQNLNHDAMYWYRQDPGQGLRLIYYSQIVNDFQKGDIAEGYSVSREKKESFPLTVTSAQKNPTAFYLCASSRAGTGRTEAFFGQGTRLTVV.

The chain joins TRBV7-9 to TRBJ1-2, with 7 bases that match TRBD1. Germline V lookup: CDR1 SEHNR, CDR2 FQNEAQ (reference sequence). This CDR3 region has 14 residues. J was trimmed by 7 bases and V by 5 bases; bases with no gene match: 10. This CDR3 reads CASSPRRGLGGYTF. The CDR3 coding sequence is TGTGCCAGCAGCCCCCGGAGGGGGCTAGGTGGCTACACCTTC.

V gene TRBV28 combines with J gene TRBJ1-1; tentative D call: TRBD1 (6 bases). V lost 3 bases, J lost 0 bases, and 20 bases lay in between. This CDR3 is 18 amino acids long. Germline V gives CDR1 MDHEN, CDR2 SYDVKM. CDR3 DNA sequence: TGTGCCAGCAGTTTGGGTACCCGCAGGGGAAGGATGAACACTGAAGCTTTCTTT. Its protein product is CASSLGTRRGRMNTEAFF. The variable domain in full, with the rest retrieved from reference TRBV28 and TRBJ1-1, is DVKVTQSSRYLVKRTGEKVFLECVQDMDHENMFWYRQDPGLGLRLIYFSYDVKMKEKGDIPEGYSVSREKKERFSLILESASTNQTSMYLCASSLGTRRGRMNTEAFFGQGTRLTVV.

The chain has TRBV6-6 and TRBJ1-5; no clear D gene. Germline CDR1 and CDR2: MNHNY and SVGAGI (reference sequence). V lost 11 bases and J lost 10, with 6 bases in between. There are 8 residues in the CDR3. The CDR3 DNA sequence: TGTGCCTTATGTCCCCAGCATTTT. This encodes CALCPQHF.

Only a few counts were recorded for this clone. The rearrangement links TRBV5-1 to TRBJ1-4; 9 nucleotides line up with TRBD1. Looked up from germline, CDR1 is SGHRS and CDR2 is YFSETQ. The CDR3 consists of 15 residues. The J segment lost 8 bases and the V segment lost 0 bases, leaving 5 bases of the junction unmatched. The CDR3 spells CASSLGGQGDEKLFF. CDR3 nucleotide sequence: TGCGCCAGCAGCTTGGGGGGACAGGGTGACGAAAAACTGTTTTTT. Using reference TRBV5-1 and TRBJ1-4 for the parts outside the CDR3, the full variable domain is KAGVTQTPRYLIKTRGQQVTLSCSPISGHRSVSWYQQTPGQGLQFLFEYFSETQRNKGNFPGRFSGRQFSNSRSEMNVSTLELGDSALYLCASSLGGQGDEKLFFGSGTQLSVL.

This clone was picked up a small number of times. The V call is TRBV5-5, the J call TRBJ1-3; 10 bases fit TRBD1. The CDR3 is 17 residues long. V lost 3 bases, J lost 3 bases, and 9 bases stayed unmatched. Germline CDR1 is SGHKS and CDR2 is YYEKEE (reference sequence). CDR3 sequence (DNA): TGTGCCAGCAGCTCGAGGACAGGGGGGGTTATTGGAAACACCATATATTTT. This codes for CASSSRTGGVIGNTIYF.

This clone was detected once. The chain links TRBV29-1 to TRBJ2-3; 10 bases align to TRBD2. From germline, CDR1 is SQVTM and CDR2 ANQGSEA. The CDR3 loop spans 14 amino acids. V lost 7 bases and J lost 1; bases outside the gene matches: 5. The CDR3 reads CSARTSGRTDTQYF. CDR3 nucleotide sequence: TGCAGCGCCCGGACTAGCGGACGCACAGATACGCAGTATTTT.

CDR3 nucleotides: TGTGCCAGTCAAACGAACACCGGGGAGCTGTTTTTT. Residues: CASQTNTGELFF. The chain has TRBV6-5 and TRBJ2-2; D gene uncertain. CDR3 length: 12 amino acids. Looked up from germline, CDR1 is MNHEY and CDR2 is SVGAGI. Trimming took 9 bases from V and 0 from J, leaving 5 bases between them.

This clone appeared a few times. The rearrangement links TRBV23-1 to TRBJ1-6, with D maybe TRBD1 (5 bases). TRBV23-1 is noted as an ORF with a role that remains uncertain. The CDR3 has 15 amino acids. The germline V and J ends were trimmed by 0 bases and 8 bases, with 11 bases remaining between them. CDR3 sequence (DNA): TGCGCCAGCAGTCAATCGGCCAGGGCGTATTCACCCCTCCACTTT. It codes for CASSQSARAYSPLHF.

The rearrangement links TRBV12-3 or TRBV12-4 to TRBJ2-2, with unresolved D. The V end lost 1 base, the J end lost 4 bases, and 4 bases lay between the germline ends. This CDR3 region has 13 residues. CDR3: CASSLVATGELFF. Here the CDR3 DNA reads TGTGCCAGCAGTTTAGTGGCCACCGGGGAGCTGTTTTTT.

This clone was picked up one time. This chain joins TRBV5-1 and TRBJ2-7; 7 bases fit TRBD1. CDR3 length: 16 amino acids. The ends lost 0 bases at V and 1 base at J; junction bases unmatched: 7. In germline, CDR1 is SGHRS, CDR2 YFSETQ. The CDR3 is CASSLVGQTGSYEQYF. The DNA of the CDR3 is TGCGCCAGCAGCTTGGTGGGACAGACGGGATCCTACGAGCAGTACTTC.

This clone occurred a few times. The chain is built from TRBV3-1 (or the pseudogene TRBV3-2) and TRBJ2-7; the match to TRBD2 covers 9 bases. Per the germline V gene, CDR1 is LGHDT and CDR2 is YNNKEL (reference sequence). V shed 2 bases and J 7 bases; nucleotides not matched to a gene: 9. This CDR3 comprises 15 residues. The CDR3 loop reads CASSQWREGGNEQYF. In nucleotides, the CDR3 is TGTGCCAGCAGCCAATGGCGGGAGGGCGGCAATGAGCAGTACTTC.

V and J are TRBV19 and TRBJ2-7, with 10 nucleotides matching TRBD2. Germline V gene lookup returns CDR1 LNHDA and CDR2 SQIVND (reference sequence). Trimming cost V 5 bases and J 2 bases; bases outside gene matches: 3. This CDR3 is built from 14 residues. Here the CDR3 reads CASSASGGTYEQYF. In DNA form, the CDR3 reads TGTGCCAGTAGTGCTAGCGGGGGAACCTACGAGCAGTACTTC.

The V and J genes are TRBV19 and TRBJ1-4; TRBD1 matches 8 bases. Germline loops: CDR1 LNHDA, CDR2 SQIVND (reference sequence). V dropped 5 bases and J dropped 8; count of bases not matched to a gene: 10. The CDR3 runs to 15 residues. CDR3 bases: TGTGCCAGTAGTCCCCAGGGGGCACGAAAAGAAAAACTGTTTTTT. This encodes CASSPQGARKEKLFF.

This clone was seen once. The chain combines TRBV5-1 with TRBJ2-7; TRBD1 matches at 9 bases. The CDR3 contains 16 residues. Germline CDR1 is SGHRS and CDR2 is YFSETQ. V was clipped by 4 bases and J by 2 bases; unmatched bases: 10. The CDR3 loop is CASSATGGAETYEQYF. The CDR3 bases are TGCGCCAGCAGCGCAACAGGGGGCGCAGAGACCTACGAGCAGTACTTC.

V usage is TRBV11-3 and J usage is TRBJ2-1, with TRBD1 identical over 7 bases. The V gene's germline CDR1 is SGHNT and CDR2 YENEEA. This CDR3 is built from 15 residues. Trimming removed 5 bases from V and 5 bases from J; junction bases left unmatched: 9. DNA for the CDR3: TGTGCCAGCAGCGGTACCGGGACAGCAGACAATGAGCAGTTCTTC. Protein: CASSGTGTADNEQFF.

The V call is TRBV11-2, the J call TRBJ2-2; TRBD1 might be the D (5 bases). The CDR3 has 13 amino acids. V was pared by 8 bases and J by 6 bases, with 13 bases between. CDR1 and CDR2 from the germline V gene are SGHAT and FQNNGV. The CDR3 protein is CASSPGFPGELFF. CDR3 DNA: TGTGCCAGCTCGCCAGGGTTCCCCGGGGAGCTGTTTTTT.